Here is one T cell receptor (beta chain) with its context. The data were taken from a study of blood T cell repertoires in COVID-19. V lost 3 bases to trimming and J lost 1 base, with 6 bases between them. CDR3 length: 13 amino acids. Germline lookup yields CDR1 LNHDA and CDR2 SQIVND (reference sequence). Original analysis: Nucleated cell counts were estimated from reference gene primer amplification. Sequencing used immunoSEQ multiplex PCR; TCRdb keeps in-frame clones, though not all of them. V and J calls and clone size come straight from that table; D and trimming were deduced from the DNA. Among 160,000 or so clones listed, over 75% were seen once.

The V gene is TRBV19, the J gene TRBJ1-2; D remains unclear. The TCR was taken from a man aged 70-80 years with active or convalescent COVID-19. Sequencing was done on a sample of peripheral blood. CDR3 bases: TGTGCCAGTAGTATCCAGGTTAACTATGGCTACACCTTC. Translating it yields CASSIQVNYGYTF.